Listed here is a single T cell receptor beta chain. The sample is drawn from a study of blood T cell repertoires in COVID-19. Overall study context: Sample material is recorded as cDNA or gDNA derived from T cells, B-cell-depleted T cells, or PBMCs.

Profiling relied on immunoSEQ multiplex PCR, and the TCRdb table lists in-frame clones only, not all of them. The sample yields more than 150,000 clones, approximately 80% seen once. The source of this sequence is a man in his fifties or sixties with acute or convalescent COVID-19. Sequencing was done on a sample of peripheral blood.

The CDR3 nucleotides read TGTGCCAGCTCACCACCCCCCTTCGGGCAGGGGAGCTCCTACGAGCAGTACTTC. Protein sequence: CASSPPPFGQGSSYEQYF. The V call is TRBV18, the J call TRBJ2-7; a weak D match, TRBD1 (6 bases). Per germline, CDR1 KGHSH and CDR2 LQKENI. Trimming took 0 bases from V and 0 from J, leaving 18 bases between them. The CDR3 is 18 amino acids.